The 10 T cell receptor beta chains given below trace back to one sample, sequenced in a study of graft-versus-host responses after intestinal transplantation. For these TCRs, the target antigens are not known. Sequencing was performed with immunoSEQ multiplex PCR; in TCRdb, only in-frame clones are kept and a portion is missing. This table holds about 39,000 clones, 90% to 95% found once. The sequenced sample was unstimulated CD8+ T cells sorted from spleen or lymph node cells, obtained before transplant. Receptors originate from a human donor who was the organ donor for an intestinal transplant.

This rearrangement joins TRBV5-1 to TRBJ1-4; TRBD1 aligns across 8 bases. This CDR3 has 15 residues. V shed 2 bases, J shed 8 bases, and the junction held 8 bases outside the gene matches. Germline V gene data show CDR1 as SGHRS and CDR2 as YFSETQ. In DNA, the CDR3 is TGCGCCAGCAGCTTTTCAGGGGGCGTGCGAGAAAAACTGTTTTTT. Protein: CASSFSGGVREKLFF.

The chain uses TRBV7-9 and TRBJ2-3; tentative D call: TRBD1 (6 bases). Trimming cost V 5 bases and J 5 bases, with 20 bases left between them. Germline V gene sequence: CDR1 SEHNR, CDR2 FQNEAQ (reference sequence). This CDR3 has 16 amino acids. CDR3 protein: CASSSPDSGPGDTQYF. Written as DNA, the CDR3 is TGTGCCAGCAGCAGCCCGGACAGCGGACCTGGAGATACGCAGTATTTT.

V usage is TRBV6-5 and J usage is TRBJ2-3; D is unresolved. Germline V lookup: CDR1 MNHEY, CDR2 SVGAGI. The V end was cut by 2 bases, the J end by 2 bases, with 8 bases between. The CDR3 has 14 amino acids. The CDR3 nucleotides are TGTGCCAGCAGTTACGTAGCTTTCACAGATACGCAGTATTTT. This encodes CASSYVAFTDTQYF.

This chain joins TRBV6-5 and TRBJ1-2, with 10 bases lining up with TRBD1. Germline lookup yields CDR1 MNHEY and CDR2 SVGAGI. Unmatched junction bases numbered 6, after V lost 6 bases and J lost 8 bases. This CDR3 spans 13 amino acids. The CDR3 reads CASRTGTGVGYTF. CDR3 in DNA: TGTGCCAGCAGAACCGGGACAGGGGTCGGCTACACCTTC.

This rearrangement joins TRBV6-5 to TRBJ2-4; no clear D. The germline V gene encodes CDR1 MNHEY and CDR2 SVGAGI. This CDR3 spans 15 amino acids. V lost 0 bases to trimming and J lost 1 base, with 7 bases between them. CDR3 sequence (DNA): TGTGCCAGCAGTTACTCTCCCGGGGCCAAAAACATTCAGTACTTC. This translates into CASSYSPGAKNIQYF.

The chain is built from TRBV5-1 and TRBJ2-7, with TRBD1 matching over 12 bases. The CDR3 length is 14 residues. The V gene end was trimmed by 4 bases and the J gene end by 5 bases; junction bases not matched to a gene: 4. Germline assignment: CDR1 SGHRS and CDR2 YFSETQ. The chain's CDR3 is CASSKGQGADEQYF. In DNA form, the CDR3 reads TGCGCCAGCAGCAAGGGACAGGGGGCAGACGAGCAGTACTTC.

This chain joins TRBV7-2 and TRBJ2-7; no clear D. The CDR3 is 11 amino acids. Germline V gene lookup returns CDR1 SGHTA and CDR2 FQGNSA. V was cut by 6 bases and J by 1 base, with 4 bases left in between. The CDR3 DNA is TGTGCCAGCAGTCCGTCCTACGAGCAGTACTTC. Translating it yields CASSPSYEQYF.

This clone appeared a single time. The genes are TRBV19 and TRBJ2-5; 9 positions agree with TRBD2. Germline CDR1 and CDR2: LNHDA and SQIVND (reference sequence). The CDR3 is made up of 16 amino acids. V shed 5 bases and J 0 bases; nucleotides not matched to a gene: 7. The CDR3 bases are TGTGCCAGTAGTCCTAGCGGGGAACGACACCAAGAGACCCAGTACTTC. Its translation: CASSPSGERHQETQYF.

This sequence joins TRBV19 and TRBJ1-1; 9 bases fit TRBD1. The germline CDR1 and CDR2 sequences are LNHDA and SQIVND (reference sequence). V shed 5 bases, J shed 0 bases, and the junction held 10 bases outside the gene matches. This CDR3 is 17 amino acids long. The CDR3 nucleotides read TGTGCCAGTAGTGTGAGACCGGGACAGGGAATGAACACTGAAGCTTTCTTT. This translates into CASSVRPGQGMNTEAFF.

The chain recombines TRBV28 with TRBJ2-7; 7 bases map to TRBD2. The CDR3 is 17 residues long. Per the germline V gene, CDR1 is MDHEN and CDR2 is SYDVKM. J was trimmed by 0 bases and V by 1 base; bases with no gene match: 9. Here the CDR3 DNA reads TGTGCCAGCAGTTTATCCCTAGCGGTGGTGAGCTCCTACGAGCAGTACTTC. Amino acid sequence: CASSLSLAVVSSYEQYF. Together with reference TRBV28 and TRBJ2-7, the CDR3 gives the full variable domain: DVKVTQSSRYLVKRTGEKVFLECVQDMDHENMFWYRQDPGLGLRLIYFSYDVKMKEKGDIPEGYSVSREKKERFSLILESASTNQTSMYLCASSLSLAVVSSYEQYFGPGTRLTVT.